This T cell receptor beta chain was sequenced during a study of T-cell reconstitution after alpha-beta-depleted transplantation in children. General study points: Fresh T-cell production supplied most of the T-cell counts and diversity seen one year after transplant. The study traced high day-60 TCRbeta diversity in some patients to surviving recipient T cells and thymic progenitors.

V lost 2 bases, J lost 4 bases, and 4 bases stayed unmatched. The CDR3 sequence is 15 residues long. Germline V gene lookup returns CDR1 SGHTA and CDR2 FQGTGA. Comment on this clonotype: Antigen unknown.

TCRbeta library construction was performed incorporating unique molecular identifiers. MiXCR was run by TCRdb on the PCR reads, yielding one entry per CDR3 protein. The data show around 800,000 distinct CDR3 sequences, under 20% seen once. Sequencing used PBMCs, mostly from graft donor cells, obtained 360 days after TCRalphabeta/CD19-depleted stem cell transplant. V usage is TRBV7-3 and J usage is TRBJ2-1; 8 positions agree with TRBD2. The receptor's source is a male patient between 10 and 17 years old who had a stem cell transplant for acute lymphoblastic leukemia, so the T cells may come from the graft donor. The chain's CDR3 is CASSLLSGDYNEQFF. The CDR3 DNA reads TGTGCCAGCAGCTTACTTAGCGGGGATTACAATGAGCAGTTCTTC.